This record looks at one T cell receptor (beta chain) sequence and its context. Antigen unknown. This entry is derived from a study of shared clonotypes between healthy human individuals. Findings of the study overall: The genetic and exposure-history diversity represented was limited by few donors.

For each subset, genomic DNA was distributed in equal portions over several immunoSEQ plates. Per the study methods: Junction-only sequences without quality scores were provided by ImmunoSEQ, so filtering was different. TCRdb's table, derived via immunoSEQ multiplex PCR, lists solely in-frame clones and lacks some. Clone size and V and J calls were adopted from that table, with D and trimming inferred from the DNA. The sample records some 2.3 million clones, 80% to 95% being singletons. Healthy HIV-negative adults with no recent acute infections or vaccinations were recruited as donors. This CDR3 contains 19 residues. Germline V gene data show CDR1 as GTSNPN and CDR2 as SVGIG (reference sequence). Trimming pared 1 base from V and 1 base from J, leaving 26 bases between.

The V call is TRBV30, the J call TRBJ2-7, with D maybe TRBD2 (6 bases). Material: naive CD4+ T cells from PBMCs. Subset here: CD45RA+ positively selected. The sequence derives from a man aged 18 to 30 in good health. Some clones in this sample may be carry-over from other donors' samples. The CDR3 bases are TGTGCCTGGAGTGCAGGGTGGAAAGGGAGCCCGAGCGGGTCCTACGAGCAGTACTTC. Amino acids: CAWSAGWKGSPSGSYEQYF.